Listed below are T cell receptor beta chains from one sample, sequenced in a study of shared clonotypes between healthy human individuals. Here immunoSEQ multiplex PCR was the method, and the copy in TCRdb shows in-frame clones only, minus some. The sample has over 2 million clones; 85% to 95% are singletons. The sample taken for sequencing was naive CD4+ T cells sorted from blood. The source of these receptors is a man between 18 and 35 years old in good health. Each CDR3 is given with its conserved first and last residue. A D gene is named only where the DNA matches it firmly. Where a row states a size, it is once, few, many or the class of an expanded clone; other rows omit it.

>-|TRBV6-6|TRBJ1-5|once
TGTGCCAGCAGGACCAGGGTAGCGGGCAATCAGCCCCAGCATTTT
CASRTRVAGNQPQHF
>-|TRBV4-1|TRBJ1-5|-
TGCGCCAGCAGGGAACGGTGGGGTTATCAGCCCCAGCATTTT
CASRERWGYQPQHF
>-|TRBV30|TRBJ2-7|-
TGTGCCTGGAGTGTAGTCAGGGGGGACGAGCAGTACTTC
CAWSVVRGDEQYF
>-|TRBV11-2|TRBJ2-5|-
TGTGCCAGCAGCTTAGGGGCCGTAGAGACCCAGTACTTC
CASSLGAVETQYF
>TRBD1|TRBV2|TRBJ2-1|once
TGTGCCAGCAGAACGACAGGGGGCGCGTCTGATTTCTTC
CASRTTGGASDFF
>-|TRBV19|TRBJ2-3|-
TGTGCGACCCGAACGCAAGGGGCCAGGACAGATACGCAGTATTTT
CATRTQGARTDTQYF
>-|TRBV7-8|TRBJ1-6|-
TGTGCCAGCAGCGCAGATCCGGGGTCACCCCTCCACTTT
CASSADPGSPLHF
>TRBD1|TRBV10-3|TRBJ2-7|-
TGTGCCATCAGTTTTACAGGGGGCCCTTACGAGCAGTACTTC
CAISFTGGPYEQYF
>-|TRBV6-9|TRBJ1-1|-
TGTGCCAGCAGTTATTCTAGGGGCAGGGTGGGGACTGAAGCTTTCTTT
CASSYSRGRVGTEAFF
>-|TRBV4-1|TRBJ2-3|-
TGCGCCAGCAGCCAAGATCCCGGAGGGGGGAAAAGCACAGATACGCAGTATTTT
CASSQDPGGGKSTDTQYF